Listed here are 31 T cell receptor beta chains from one sample, sequenced in a study of blood T cell repertoires in COVID-19. Measured with immunoSEQ multiplex PCR; TCRdb has only the in-frame clones, and not every one. The sample yields roughly 200,000 clones, 87% seen once. The material sequenced was PBMCs or T cells enriched from blood (not recorded which). These receptors were obtained from a man between 18 and 29 years old with acute COVID-19.

The gene calls are TRBV27 and TRBJ2-4; 8 bases agree with TRBD2. Germline values: CDR1 MNHEY, CDR2 SMNVEV (reference sequence). J was trimmed by 8 bases and V by 3 bases; bases with no gene match: 3. The CDR3 consists of 13 residues. The CDR3 protein is CASSFFSGDIQYF. The CDR3 nucleotides are TGTGCCAGCAGTTTCTTTAGCGGGGACATTCAGTACTTC.

The V and J genes are TRBV7-5 and TRBJ2-7; the D segment call TRBD2 is taken from the table without a DNA check. TRBV7-5 is noted as a pseudogene. The CDR3 is made up of 15 amino acids. In DNA form, the CDR3 reads TGTGCCAGAATACGCGGGCCTTCTCTTTCCTACGAGCAGTACTTC. Its protein product is CARIRGPSLSYEQYF.

The chain has TRBV18 and TRBJ1-1; D is perhaps TRBD1 (5 bases). This CDR3 spans 15 amino acids. V was trimmed by 0 bases and J by 0 bases, leaving 8 bases between them. Germline V gene sequence: CDR1 KGHSH, CDR2 LQKENI. The CDR3 is CASSPPTRVNTEAFF. The CDR3 DNA reads as TGTGCCAGCTCACCACCGACCAGGGTGAACACTGAAGCTTTCTTT.

For the CDR3, the DNA is TGTGCCAGCAGCGGCTGGGACACGATTGGTCGGAGAACTGAAGCTTTCTTT. Protein: CASSGWDTIGRRTEAFF. The chain links TRBV3-1 (or the pseudogene TRBV3-2) to TRBJ1-1; D may be TRBD1 (6 bases). This CDR3 contains 17 residues. Trimming removed 5 bases from V and 5 bases from J, with 24 bases in between. The germline gives CDR1 LGHDT, CDR2 YNNKEL (reference sequence).

This chain joins TRBV30 and TRBJ2-5; perhaps TRBD1 as D (5 bases). The CDR3 loop spans 14 amino acids. V shed 4 bases and J shed 3 bases, with 15 bases lying between them. Germline loops: CDR1 GTSNPN, CDR2 SVGIG (reference sequence). In DNA, the CDR3 is TGTGCCTGGACCAATTGGGGCAGGGAAGAGACCCAGTACTTC. This gives the protein CAWTNWGREETQYF.

With respect to this clone: The junction departs from the called germline gene at one end, perhaps through a read error. The rearrangement joins TRBV7-9 to TRBJ2-1; TRBD2 agrees at 10 bases. This CDR3 region has 14 residues. Germline CDR1 SEHNR, CDR2 FQNEAQ (reference sequence). CDR3 in DNA: TGTGCCAGCAGCCTAGCGGGAGCCTACAATGAGCAGTTCTTC. This translates into CASSLAGAYNEQFF. Full variable domain (outside the CDR3, taken from reference TRBV7-9 and TRBJ2-1): DTGVSQNPRHKITKRGQNVTFRCDPISEHNRLYWYRQTLGQGPEFLTYFQNEAQLEKSRLLSDRFSAERPKGSFSTLEIQRTEQGDSAMYLCASSLAGAYNEQFFGPGTRLTVL.

V gene TRBV11-3 combines with J gene TRBJ1-1; D gene uncertain. This CDR3 spans 11 amino acids. V lost 8 bases and J lost 1, with 5 bases in between. CDR1 is SGHNT and CDR2 is YENEEA in the germline V gene. CDR3 nucleotide sequence: TGTGCCAGCCGAGAGAACACTGAAGCTTTCTTT. Its protein product is CASRENTEAFF.

The CDR3 DNA reads TGTGCCATCCACCTAGGTCACTTCTCTGGAAACACCATATATTTT. The encoded protein is CAIHLGHFSGNTIYF. J is TRBJ1-3 and V is TRBV2; D not resolved. This CDR3 is built from 15 residues. Looked up from germline, CDR1 is SNHLY and CDR2 is FYNNEI. The V end lost 10 bases, the J end lost 0 bases, and 16 bases lay between the germline ends.

The chain has TRBV6-5 and TRBJ1-3, with 9 positions matching TRBD1. This CDR3 is 15 amino acids long. Germline CDR1 MNHEY, CDR2 SVGAGI. After removal of 2 bases from V and 4 bases from J, the junction contained 3 bases not matched to a gene. CDR3 region: CASSYGTGHGNTIYF. The CDR3 coding sequence is TGTGCCAGCAGTTACGGGACAGGGCACGGAAACACCATATATTTT.

The V gene is TRBV5-4, the J gene TRBJ1-2; D is undetermined. This CDR3 has 14 amino acids. V was shortened by 1 base and J by 3 bases, with 10 bases between the two germline ends. The germline V gene has CDR1 SGHNT and CDR2 YYREEE (reference sequence). The CDR3 DNA reads as TGTGCCAGCAGCTTGAGTCCAGGCCACTATGGCTACACCTTC. It translates to CASSLSPGHYGYTF.

Written as DNA, the CDR3 is TGTGCCAGCAGTCTACTAGGAAGTCTTGGCGAGCAGTACTTC. Translating gives CASSLLGSLGEQYF. The rearrangement links TRBV27 to TRBJ2-7, with D possibly being TRBD2 (5 bases). Trimming removed 5 bases at V and 6 bases at J, with 17 bases between. Looked up from germline, CDR1 is MNHEY and CDR2 is SMNVEV (reference sequence). CDR3 length equals 14 residues.

V and J are TRBV4-1 and TRBJ1-1; 9 bases fit TRBD1. Germline assignment: CDR1 MGHRA and CDR2 YSYEKL. The CDR3 loop spans 16 amino acids. V shed 3 bases and J 3 bases; nucleotides not matched to a gene: 8. The CDR3 loop reads CASSHHRGQKDTEAFF. DNA for the CDR3: TGCGCCAGCAGCCATCACAGGGGGCAGAAGGACACTGAAGCTTTCTTT.

The chain carries TRBV6-6 and TRBJ1-5; the D is unclear. V lost 7 bases and J lost 4, with 14 bases in between. Germline V gene lookup returns CDR1 MNHNY and CDR2 SVGAGI (reference sequence). CDR3 length equals 14 residues. The CDR3 is CASTNDGWNQPQHF. Written as DNA, the CDR3 is TGTGCCAGCACCAACGACGGGTGGAATCAGCCCCAGCATTTT.

The gene calls are TRBV21-1 and TRBJ2-7; the D segment call TRBD1 is taken from the table without a DNA check. TRBV21-1 is noted as a pseudogene. CDR3 length: 15 residues. The CDR3 DNA sequence: TGTGCCAGCACCTCCGGGGACAGCTACTCCTACGAGCAGTACTTC. Translation gives CASTSGDSYSYEQYF.

The V gene is TRBV19, the J gene TRBJ1-5; no clear D. Trimming pared 9 bases from V and 3 bases from J, leaving 12 bases between. The CDR3 is made up of 13 amino acids. Germline CDR1 reads LNHDA; CDR2 reads SQIVND (reference sequence). The CDR3, as DNA: TGTGCCAGCGATCAGGATACCAATCAGCCCCAGCATTTT. The encoded protein is CASDQDTNQPQHF.

The V call is TRBV7-3, the J call TRBJ1-2, with 8 bases matching TRBD1. CDR1 is SGHTA, CDR2 FQGTGA, per germline. Trimming took 6 bases from V and 4 from J; bases not matched to a gene: 4. CDR3 length: 13 amino acids. CDR3 coding DNA: TGTGCCAGCAGTCCCGGACAGGGCTATGGCTACACCTTC. It codes for CASSPGQGYGYTF.

The rearrangement uses TRBV14 and TRBJ2-1; D gene ambiguous. CDR3 length: 16 amino acids. The ends were cut back, 1 base at V and 3 bases at J, with 13 bases in the middle. Germline loops: CDR1 SGHDN, CDR2 FVKESK. The CDR3 loop is CASSQVTRRHYNEQFF. The DNA for the CDR3 is TGTGCCAGCAGCCAAGTAACCAGACGACACTACAATGAGCAGTTCTTC.

V gene TRBV7-6 combines with J gene TRBJ1-1, with TRBD1 as a possible D gene (5 bases). Germline-derived CDR1 and CDR2 are SGHVS and FNYEAQ. V was trimmed by 5 bases and J by 6 bases, leaving 10 bases between them. There are 12 residues in the CDR3. The CDR3 sequence is CASSQTVPEAFF. CDR3 sequence (DNA): TGTGCCAGCAGCCAGACAGTCCCTGAAGCTTTCTTT.

The rearrangement links TRBV30 to TRBJ2-7; TRBD2 might be the D (6 bases). Germline CDR1 GTSNPN, CDR2 SVGIG (reference sequence). There are 17 residues in the CDR3. The V and J ends lost 5 bases and 2 bases respectively, with 25 bases between them. The CDR3 DNA reads as TGTGCCTGGGAGCCTAAGGAGGGGCCCCAGAGTCCCTACGAGCAGTACTTC. Translation gives CAWEPKEGPQSPYEQYF.

The genes are TRBV6-5 and TRBJ2-3; D is possibly TRBD1 (6 bases). With 5 bases removed from V and 5 bases from J, the gap between germline ends came to 17 bases. This CDR3 is built from 15 residues. Germline lookup yields CDR1 MNHEY and CDR2 SVGAGI. The CDR3 sequence: CASSIRAGVGDTQYF. CDR3 nucleotide sequence: TGTGCCAGCAGTATAAGGGCAGGGGTGGGAGATACGCAGTATTTT.

This chain connects TRBV5-1 to TRBJ2-2; TRBD2 matches at 9 bases. V lost 5 bases and J lost 2; bases outside the gene matches: 10. CDR1 is SGHRS, CDR2 YFSETQ, per germline. The CDR3 is 17 amino acids. The CDR3 protein is CASRLPSGRTNTGELFF. In DNA, the CDR3 is TGCGCCAGCAGGTTACCGAGCGGGAGGACTAACACCGGGGAGCTGTTTTTT.

In DNA form, the CDR3 reads TGTGCCAGCAGATCAAACCGGGAGGCTAACTATGGCTACACCTTC. Translated, it gives CASRSNREANYGYTF. J is TRBJ1-2 and V is TRBV28, with D hard to call. The CDR3 loop spans 15 amino acids. Germline V lookup: CDR1 MDHEN, CDR2 SYDVKM. V was trimmed by 6 bases and J by 0 bases, leaving 14 bases between them.

This rearrangement joins TRBV29-1 to TRBJ2-4, with 10 bases lining up with TRBD1. Germline assignment: CDR1 SQVTM and CDR2 ANQGSEA. CDR3 size: 17 residues. The trim removed 7 bases at V and 9 bases at J, leaving 21 bases unmatched. CDR3 sequence: CSASLLADRGRGGIQYF. The CDR3 coding sequence is TGCAGCGCCTCCTTATTGGCTGACAGGGGGCGCGGGGGCATTCAGTACTTC.

This chain connects TRBV30 to TRBJ1-2; 8 bases line up with TRBD1. Looked up from germline, CDR1 is GTSNPN and CDR2 is SVGIG (reference sequence). After removal of 5 bases from V and 7 bases from J, the junction contained 6 bases not matched to a gene. The CDR3 consists of 12 residues. The CDR3 DNA follows: TGTGCCTGGGGACAGGGTCCGGCTGGCTACACCTTC. Translation: CAWGQGPAGYTF. The full variable domain, its missing parts supplied by reference TRBV30 and TRBJ1-2, is SQTIHQWPATLVQPVGSPLSLECTVEGTSNPNLYWYRQAAGRGLQLLFYSVGIGQISSEVPQNLSASRPQDRQFILSSKKLLLSDSGFYLCAWGQGPAGYTFGSGTRLTVV.

There are a few counts of this clone. V usage is TRBV19 and J usage is TRBJ1-1; TRBD1 agrees at 10 bases. J lost 5 bases, V lost 7 bases, and 4 bases had no gene match. CDR1 is LNHDA, CDR2 SQIVND, per germline (reference sequence). This CDR3 is 13 amino acids long. The CDR3: CASTPGQGTEAFF. The CDR3 DNA reads as TGTGCCAGTACCCCGGGACAGGGGACTGAAGCTTTCTTT.

The rearrangement links TRBV28 to TRBJ1-5; D ambiguous. This CDR3 has 11 residues. Germline assignment: CDR1 MDHEN and CDR2 SYDVKM. Trimming shortened V by 9 bases and J by 4 bases, and 7 bases separated the two germline ends. CDR3 protein: CASCDNQPQHF. DNA for the CDR3: TGTGCCAGTTGCGATAATCAGCCCCAGCATTTT.

This clone appeared a few times. The V call is TRBV28, the J call TRBJ1-6; the match to TRBD1 covers 7 bases. V lost 4 bases to trimming and J lost 4 bases; unmatched junction nucleotides: 7. CDR3 length: 16 amino acids. Per germline, CDR1 MDHEN and CDR2 SYDVKM. CDR3 coding DNA: TGTGCCAGCAGTTCCGGGACAGCCATGTATAATTCACCCCTCCACTTT. It codes for CASSSGTAMYNSPLHF.

The chain is built from TRBV29-1 and TRBJ2-5, with 8 nucleotides matching TRBD2. The V segment lost 7 bases and the J segment 5 bases; nucleotides outside the gene matches: 6. The germline V gene has CDR1 SQVTM and CDR2 ANQGSEA. This CDR3 comprises 12 residues. The CDR3 DNA reads as TGCAGCGAGCAGACTAGCGCGGAGACCCAGTACTTC. Translated, it gives CSEQTSAETQYF.

The V call is TRBV30, the J call TRBJ1-3, with 8 bases aligning to TRBD1. V lost 3 bases, J lost 7 bases, and 11 bases stayed unmatched. Germline CDR1 is GTSNPN and CDR2 is SVGIG (reference sequence). There are 15 residues in the CDR3. For the CDR3, the DNA is TGTGCCTGGAGCAATTCGGGACAGGTCCTCAACACCATATATTTT. It specifies CAWSNSGQVLNTIYF.

The V gene is TRBV27, the J gene TRBJ2-7; 8 nucleotides match TRBD1. Per the germline V gene, CDR1 is MNHEY and CDR2 is SMNVEV (reference sequence). The V and J ends lost 3 bases and 1 base, in that order; junction bases with no gene match: 5. This CDR3 comprises 15 residues. CDR3 in amino acids: CASSFQGAMSYEQYF. CDR3 sequence (DNA): TGTGCCAGCAGTTTTCAGGGGGCGATGTCCTACGAGCAGTACTTC.

The chain uses TRBV3-1 (or the pseudogene TRBV3-2) and TRBJ2-7, with TRBD2 as a possible D gene (6 bases). V shed 1 base and J shed 2 bases, with 18 bases lying between them. The germline CDR1 and CDR2 sequences are LGHDT and YNNKEL (reference sequence). The CDR3 extends over 17 amino acids. The CDR3 reads CASSQGGSGVSPYEQYF. CDR3 coding DNA: TGTGCCAGCAGCCAAGGGGGCTCGGGAGTGTCCCCCTACGAGCAGTACTTC.